Sequencing of this TCR beta chain was carried out in a study of radiation and T cells in renal cell carcinoma. Study results and caveats: Without pretreatment biopsies, baseline tumor clonotype presence was undetermined. In blood, top tumor clones expanded by 2 weeks, shrinking by 4.

Regarding this clone: Its target is not known.

Profiled with immunoSEQ multiplex PCR; TCRdb holds only in-frame clones, not every one. The sample lists just under 80,000 clones; 65% to 90% were seen once. Time point of the sample: blood 2 weeks post-SBRT. The treatment is: 15 Gy SBRT to primary tumor, nephrectomy 4 weeks later. This renal cell carcinoma was of the clear cell type. The CDR3 has 13 amino acids. Germline V gives CDR1 SGHNT, CDR2 YENEEA. The V end was cut by 7 bases, the J end by 4 bases, with 11 bases between. This TCR was sampled from a woman aged 45-60 years with renal cell carcinoma. This specimen consisted of blood, obtained from a patient whose treatment included radiotherapy and nephrectomy. This sequence joins TRBV11-3 and TRBJ2-1; D is uncertain. The CDR3 DNA reads as TGTGCCAGCATTCACCAGAAGTACAATGAGCAGTTCTTC. Protein product: CASIHQKYNEQFF.